A selection of T cell receptor beta chains follows, all from one sample in a study of blood T cell repertoires in COVID-19. Clones were sequenced by immunoSEQ multiplex PCR, and TCRdb holds only the in-frame ones, with some missing. The table includes about 60,000 clones, about four fifths detected once. The specimen was peripheral blood. These receptors came from a human donor in a cohort sampled during active COVID-19. CDR3s include the opening cysteine and the closing phenylalanine or tryptophan. A D gene is named only where the DNA matches it firmly. Clone size is stated in some rows and not others, as once, few, many or a class when expanded.

.	.	TRBV24-1	TRBJ2-6	CATSDPSRARGANVLTF	TGTGCCACCAGTGACCCTTCGAGGGCGCGGGGGGCCAACGTCCTGACTTTC
.	.	TRBV3-1/TRBV3-2	TRBJ1-1	CASSLAQNTEAFF	TGTGCCAGCAGCCTAGCTCAGAACACTGAAGCTTTCTTT
.	.	TRBV18	TRBJ2-1	CASSLSIGRNYNEQFF	TGTGCCAGCTCCCTGAGCATAGGGAGGAACTACAATGAGCAGTTCTTC
TRBD1	.	TRBV2	TRBJ1-5	CASLEQGASNQPQHF	TGTGCCAGCTTAGAACAGGGGGCAAGCAATCAGCCCCAGCATTTT
.	.	TRBV7-2	TRBJ2-7	CASSQRRGEQYF	TGTGCCAGCAGTCAACGCCGGGGCGAGCAGTACTTC
.	.	TRBV4-2	TRBJ2-1	CASSQTDYSETYNEQFF	TGTGCCAGCAGCCAAACGGACTATAGCGAGACCTACAATGAGCAGTTCTTC
.	.	TRBV4-1	TRBJ2-5	CASSQEGLHGETQYF	TGCGCCAGCAGCCAAGAGGGCTTGCACGGAGAGACCCAGTACTTC
TRBD2	.	TRBV11-2	TRBJ2-3	CASSLRSGATLGTDTQYF	TGTGCCAGCAGCTTACGTAGCGGGGCAACCCTAGGCACAGATACGCAGTATTTT
.	.	TRBV5-1	TRBJ1-4	CASSSLIAGPNEKLFF	TGCGCCAGCAGCTCTTTGATAGCAGGGCCTAATGAAAAACTGTTTTTT
TRBD2	.	TRBV3-1/TRBV3-2	TRBJ2-1	CASRQGGLAGGVGEQFF	TGTGCCAGCAGGCAAGGGGGACTAGCGGGGGGGGTCGGTGAGCAGTTCTTC
TRBD1	few	TRBV15	TRBJ2-7	CATSPTGGLYEQYF	TGTGCCACCAGCCCGACAGGGGGCCTTTACGAGCAGTACTTC
.	.	TRBV29-1	TRBJ2-7	CSVETHSYEQYF	TGCAGCGTTGAAACTCACTCCTACGAGCAGTACTTC
TRBD2	few	TRBV3-1/TRBV3-2	TRBJ2-7	CASSPTPGLAGQEQYF	TGTGCCAGCAGCCCGACCCCGGGACTAGCGGGACAGGAGCAGTACTTC
.	.	TRBV30	TRBJ1-1	CAWSPLAGWNTEAFF	TGTGCCTGGAGTCCCTTGGCAGGGTGGAACACTGAAGCTTTCTTT
TRBD1	once	TRBV6-5	TRBJ2-2	CASRTGGFTGELFF	TGTGCCAGCAGGACAGGGGGCTTTACCGGGGAGCTGTTTTTT
TRBD2	.	TRBV28	TRBJ2-1	CASGGEFGNEQFF	TGTGCCAGCGGGGGGGAGTTTGGGAATGAGCAGTTCTTC
.	.	TRBV6-5	TRBJ1-4	CASHPTGLNEKLFF	TGTGCCAGCCATCCGACAGGCCTAAATGAAAAACTGTTTTTT
TRBD1	.	TRBV27	TRBJ1-2	CASSFSTTGEGGYTF	TGTGCCAGCAGTTTCTCCACGACAGGGGAGGGTGGCTACACCTTC
TRBD2	.	TRBV4-1	TRBJ2-1	CASSHASGSGSYNEQFF	TGCGCCAGCAGCCATGCTAGCGGGAGCGGCTCCTACAATGAGCAGTTCTTC
.	.	TRBV7-2	TRBJ2-1	CASSRDRGDYNEQFF	TGTGCCAGCAGCCGCGACCGGGGAGATTACAATGAGCAGTTCTTC
.	.	TRBV19	TRBJ2-3	CASSIPGTPNTQYF	TGTGCCAGTAGTATCCCGGGGACACCTAATACGCAGTATTTT
.	few	TRBV6-4	TRBJ2-2	CASRGLGTGELFF	TGTGCCAGCAGAGGACTGGGCACCGGGGAGCTGTTTTTT
TRBD2	.	TRBV7-8	TRBJ2-1	CASSLGLAIRYEQFF	TGTGCCAGCAGCTTAGGACTAGCAATAAGGTATGAGCAGTTCTTC
TRBD1	.	TRBV6-5	TRBJ1-2	CASRAGQFYGYTF	TGTGCCAGCAGGGCGGGACAGTTCTATGGCTACACCTTC
.	.	TRBV5-8	TRBJ1-5	CASSSQLQPQHF	TGTGCCAGCAGTAGTCAATTACAGCCCCAGCATTTT
.	.	TRBV5-1	TRBJ2-5	CASSFITGRGQETQYF	TGCGCCAGCAGCTTTATTACCGGCAGAGGCCAAGAGACCCAGTACTTC
.	.	TRBV7-3	TRBJ2-1	CASSLFYEQFF	TGTGCCAGCAGCTTATTCTATGAGCAGTTCTTC
.	.	TRBV7-2	TRBJ2-5	CASSLGITGGWETQYF	TGTGCCAGCAGCTTAGGAATCACGGGGGGCTGGGAGACCCAGTACTTC
.	.	TRBV6-2/TRBV6-3	TRBJ1-2	CASSIPGQVYGYTF	TGTGCCAGCAGTATTCCGGGACAAGTCTATGGCTACACCTTC
TRBD1	.	TRBV18	TRBJ2-6	CASSPGTGNSGANVLTF	TGTGCCAGCTCACCTGGGACAGGCAACTCTGGGGCCAACGTCCTGACTTTC
TRBD2	.	TRBV24-1	TRBJ2-1	CATSDPAKSSGAYNEQFF	TGTGCCACCAGTGATCCGGCAAAGTCTAGCGGGGCCTACAATGAGCAGTTCTTC
TRBD1	.	TRBV4-1	TRBJ2-2	CASSQRDRFGGELFF	TGCGCCAGCAGCCAAAGGGACAGGTTCGGGGGGGAGCTGTTTTTT
TRBD2	.	TRBV5-1	TRBJ2-7	CASSLFTGGPYEQYF	TGCGCCAGCAGCTTGTTTACGGGAGGGCCCTACGAGCAGTACTTC
.	.	TRBV7-2	TRBJ1-5	CASSFRGNQPQHF	TGTGCCAGCAGCTTCCGCGGGAATCAGCCCCAGCATTTT
.	.	TRBV19	TRBJ1-1	CASSIGVGVAFF	TGTGCCAGTAGTATAGGAGTCGGGGTAGCTTTCTTT
TRBD1	.	TRBV6-6	TRBJ2-7	CASSRQGQDLREQYF	TGTGCCAGCAGTCGACAGGGGCAGGATCTTCGCGAGCAGTACTTC
.	.	TRBV5-4	TRBJ2-2	CARSLGLAEGGKTGELFF	TGTGCCCGCAGCTTGGGGCTAGCGGAGGGGGGGAAGACCGGGGAGCTGTTTTTT
TRBD1	.	TRBV18	TRBJ2-5	CASLSSGTGEETQYF	TGTGCCAGCTTATCATCCGGGACAGGGGAAGAGACCCAGTACTTC
.	.	TRBV2	TRBJ1-5	CASRYTGNNQPQHF	TGTGCCAGCAGGTACACAGGGAATAATCAGCCCCAGCATTTT
.	.	TRBV6-2/TRBV6-3	TRBJ2-7	CASSYLYEQYF	TGTGCCAGCAGTTACCTTTACGAGCAGTACTTC
TRBD1	.	TRBV7-9	TRBJ1-6	CATKQGEHNSPLHF	TGTGCCACCAAACAGGGGGAGCATAATTCACCCCTCCACTTT
TRBD2	.	TRBV9	TRBJ2-1	CASSVSFGGRTSYNEQFF	TGTGCCAGCAGCGTGAGTTTCGGCGGGAGGACCTCCTACAATGAGCAGTTCTTC
.	.	TRBV30	TRBJ1-3	CAWSLPGNTIYF	TGTGCCTGGAGCCTACCTGGAAACACCATATATTTT
.	.	TRBV27	TRBJ2-7	CASSFEGHKADYEQYF	TGTGCCAGCAGTTTTGAGGGACACAAGGCAGACTACGAGCAGTACTTC
TRBD1	.	TRBV30	TRBJ1-4	CAGGGKGAGEKLFF	TGTGCCGGGGGAGGAAAGGGGGCAGGTGAAAAACTGTTTTTT
TRBD2	.	TRBV24-1	TRBJ2-5	CATSDSRLAGGGETQYF	TGTGCCACCAGTGACTCGAGACTAGCGGGAGGGGGAGAGACCCAGTACTTC
.	.	TRBV7-9	TRBJ2-5	CASSKGQYQETQYF	TGTGCCAGCAGCAAAGGCCAGTACCAAGAGACCCAGTACTTC
.	.	TRBV6-5	TRBJ2-5	CASSYSGRALGETQYF	TGTGCCAGCAGTTACTCGGGCAGGGCTCTAGGGGAGACCCAGTACTTC
.	.	TRBV11-2	TRBJ1-1	CASSAKTNTEAFF	TGTGCCAGCAGCGCTAAAACGAACACTGAAGCTTTCTTT